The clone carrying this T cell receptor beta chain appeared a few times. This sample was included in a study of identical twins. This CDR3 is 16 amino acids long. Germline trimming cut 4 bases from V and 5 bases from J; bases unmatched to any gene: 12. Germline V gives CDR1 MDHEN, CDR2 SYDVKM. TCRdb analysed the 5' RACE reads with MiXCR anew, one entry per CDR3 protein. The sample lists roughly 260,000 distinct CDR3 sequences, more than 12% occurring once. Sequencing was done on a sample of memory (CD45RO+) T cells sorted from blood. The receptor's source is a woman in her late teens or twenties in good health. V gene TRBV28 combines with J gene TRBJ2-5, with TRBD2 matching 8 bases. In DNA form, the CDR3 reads TGTGCCAGCAGTTCCCCGAGCGGGAGAGGTGGGGAGACCCAGTACTTC. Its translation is CASSSPSGRGGETQYF.